This T cell receptor beta chain was captured by sequencing in a study of beta chain features in type 1 diabetes (dated by TCRdb to 2017 to 2018). About the investigation overall: Mean age, gender distribution, total cell number and subset yield were not different between patients and healthy donors. A total of 85 million to 140 million sorted cells were examined across all samples, and a strong correlation was observed between cell number per subset and RNA yield. In the study, recently diagnosed type 1 diabetes patients and matched healthy donors were compared on the TCRB repertoires of their sorted circulating CD4+ T cell subsets. Naive and central memory subsets were obtained from all 30 or so donors, but regulatory and stem cell-like memory subsets were isolated from only 8 patients and 8 healthy donors. What the authors observed across the whole study: Because cDNA was sequenced instead of genomic DNA, activated cells with high expression could be over-represented, although the groups did not differ in activation or CD3 levels. Because small numbers of individuals were included in the HLA sub-analyses, any influence of HLA type on TCRB rearrangement was left unresolved. Naive, central memory and regulatory TCRB repertoires appeared more similar among patients than among healthy donors. PCR might favor shorter templates, but patient and control samples were amplified and corrected together, so any skew would affect both groups equally. Fewer insertions and more nucleotide deletions at VDJ recombination sites were observed in patients with type 1 diabetes, implying thymic rearrangement abnormalities. A moderate but significant shortening of TCRB CDR3 length was observed in type 1 diabetes patients in all four CD4+ subsets.

The entire isolated RNA was reverse transcribed using the High Capacity cDNA Reverse Transcription Kit, and thus expressed TCRB transcripts were sequenced. Deep immunoSEQ sequencing was performed on naive, central memory and regulatory T cell samples, with an average of roughly 3.3 million total reads per sample. Sorted cells were lysed in RLT buffer, and RNA was extracted using DNase-treated RNeasy Micro or Mini kits according to cell number. To prevent cross-contamination, every cell subset was processed on its own, while patient and healthy donor samples were processed together. The immunoSEQ multiplex PCR was used to amplify TCRB sequences from cDNA, yielding 87-bp fragments that span the CDR3 region. Sequencing of the amplicons was done on the Illumina HiSeq platform. The study's processing was this. Synthetic template baselines were used to correct PCR bias computationally, reads within Hamming distance 2 were collapsed, and singletons that could not be merged were discarded. Reads were aligned against IMGT so that V, D and J genes, CDR3 length and insertions or deletions at six rearrangement sites could be assigned. Within each subset, clonotype counts were normalized to sorted cell number, after which true diversity and Gini coefficients were computed with the tcR R package. Repertoire sharing was quantified using the overlap coefficient calculated on TCRB nucleotide sequences. TCRdb re-hosts the immuneACCESS table, in-frame sequences only. Its copies lack some clones; in the studies checked, an unresolved V gene accounts for under half of them, and the cause for the rest is not known. The V and J calls and clone size are taken from that table; D and trimming were inferred from the DNA. The sample table holds about 140,000 clones, of which roughly 9.7% were seen once. Of the sample, approximately 0.65% falls within the top ten clones.

The CDR3 numbers 12 residues from cysteine through phenylalanine. Only CDR3 DNA is held: 36 bases, read in frame from base 1. V is pared back by 5 bases and J by 5 bases, with 9 bases lying between the germline termini. Per the germline V gene (reference sequence), PRHDT is the CDR1 and FYEKMQ is the CDR2. Each donor gave one peripheral blood draw, roughly 110 mL on average, collected into heparinised tubes. A BD FACSAria II was used to sort naive, central memory, regulatory and stem cell-like memory CD4+ T cells with a panel that included CD45RO, CCR7, CD25, CD127, CD95 and CD27. All sorted populations exceeded 95% purity. PBMCs were separated immediately by Lymphoprep density gradient centrifugation and were stained directly, without being cultured. To minimize batch effects, samples were stained and sorted in pairs, one healthy donor with one patient per experiment. Regarding this clone: Its antigen has not been determined. No base-level quality is on record; no much larger clone is a single base apart.

The specimen sequenced was central memory CD4+ T cells from blood. The clonotype was recovered from a woman in her 40s in good health. The V and J segments used are TRBV13 and TRBJ1-1; the D gene remains uncertain. The CDR3 region: CASSLDTTEAFF. In nucleotide form, the sequence is TGTGCCAGCAGCCTCGACACGACTGAAGCTTTCTTT.